This passage covers 23 T cell receptor beta chains from one sample sequenced in a study of neoadjuvant anti-PD-1 for oral cavity cancer. Assay used: immunoSEQ multiplex PCR; TCRdb lists only in-frame clones, some missing. The table has about 15,000 clones, roughly 70% seen once. The sequencing here drew on PBMCs, taken before nivolumab (anti-PD-1) treatment. These receptors all come from a person between 40 and 85 years old with oral cavity squamous cell carcinoma.

This chain connects TRBV28 to TRBJ2-7; 8 bases agree with TRBD1. Trimming removed 6 bases from V and 0 bases from J; junction bases left unmatched: 13. Germline V gene sequence: CDR1 MDHEN, CDR2 SYDVKM. This CDR3 has 17 residues. The CDR3 spells CASSPPPGQGISYEQYF. The CDR3 DNA is TGTGCCAGCAGCCCCCCCCCAGGACAGGGTATCTCCTACGAGCAGTACTTC.

This chain joins TRBV4-2 and TRBJ2-3; D uncertain. The CDR3 is 14 residues long. The germline V gene encodes CDR1 LGHNA and CDR2 YNFKEQ. The V end was cut by 1 base, the J end by 4 bases, with 9 bases between. CDR3 sequence reads: CASSQVARPDTQYF. CDR3 in DNA: TGTGCCAGCAGCCAAGTAGCCCGCCCAGATACGCAGTATTTT.

This chain uses TRBV2 with TRBJ2-7, with 9 bases matching TRBD1. The CDR3 runs to 14 residues. V dropped 3 bases and J dropped 5; count of bases not matched to a gene: 5. Germline loops: CDR1 SNHLY, CDR2 FYNNEI. Here the CDR3 reads CASSDYRGQDEQYF. As DNA, the CDR3 is TGTGCCAGCAGTGACTACAGGGGGCAAGACGAGCAGTACTTC.

The J gene is TRBJ2-3, the V gene TRBV30, with D maybe TRBD2 (5 bases). The length of the CDR3 is 14 residues. CDR1 is GTSNPN, CDR2 SVGIG, per germline (reference sequence). The ends were cut back, 0 bases at V and 3 bases at J, with 10 bases in the middle. CDR3 DNA sequence: TGTGCCTGGAGTGTCATGAGGACTACAGATACGCAGTATTTT. Translated: CAWSVMRTTDTQYF.

The J gene is TRBJ1-1, the V gene TRBV4-2; the match to TRBD1 covers 8 bases. V lost 5 bases to trimming and J lost 12 bases; unmatched junction nucleotides: 20. This CDR3 region has 16 residues. Per the germline V gene, CDR1 is LGHNA and CDR2 is YNFKEQ. CDR3 nucleotides: TGTGCCAGCAGCGAAGCAACCTTGGACAGGGATCCCAAGTCTTTCTTT. It translates to CASSEATLDRDPKSFF.

The table lists this clone with a few counts. V is TRBV5-1 and J is TRBJ2-7; D is unclear. This CDR3 region has 15 residues. Germline-derived CDR1 and CDR2 are SGHRS and YFSETQ. The V end was cut by 4 bases, the J end by 0 bases, with 14 bases between. The CDR3 DNA follows: TGCGCCAGCAGCCCCACCCCTGGTGGCTCCTACGAGCAGTACTTC. Translation gives CASSPTPGGSYEQYF. The whole variable domain, remainder taken from reference TRBV5-1 and TRBJ2-7, is KAGVTQTPRYLIKTRGQQVTLSCSPISGHRSVSWYQQTPGQGLQFLFEYFSETQRNKGNFPGRFSGRQFSNSRSEMNVSTLELGDSALYLCASSPTPGGSYEQYFGPGTRLTVT.

The chain couples TRBV7-6 to TRBJ1-5; D is possibly TRBD1 (5 bases). The CDR3 consists of 13 residues. Trimming stripped 4 bases from V and 5 bases from J, with 9 bases between. Germline CDR1 and CDR2: SGHVS and FNYEAQ. The CDR3 coding sequence is TGTGCCAGCAGCTCAGGAGGGGATCAGCCCCAGCATTTT. Amino acids: CASSSGGDQPQHF.

The rearrangement links TRBV5-6 to TRBJ2-3; TRBD2 agrees at 11 bases. V shed 4 bases and J 4 bases; nucleotides not matched to a gene: 8. The CDR3 has 16 amino acids. Germline V gives CDR1 SGHDT, CDR2 YYEEEE. CDR3 loop: CASSILAGAVSDTQYF. The CDR3 nucleotides read TGTGCCAGCAGCATACTAGCGGGGGCGGTCTCAGATACGCAGTATTTT.

For the CDR3, the DNA is TGCGCCAGCAGCCGCCTTAGGAACACTGAAGCTTTCTTT. Protein sequence: CASSRLRNTEAFF. The gene calls are TRBV4-1 and TRBJ1-1; unclear D gene. CDR3 length: 13 residues. Germline CDR1 MGHRA, CDR2 YSYEKL. V lost 4 bases, J lost 1 base, and 7 bases lay in between.

V and J are TRBV5-6 and TRBJ1-1; no clear D gene. Germline values: CDR1 SGHDT, CDR2 YYEEEE. The CDR3 contains 14 residues. Deletions cut 5 bases from V and 3 bases from J, with 14 bases between. CDR3 DNA: TGTGCCAGCAGTTTTTACTCGAGGGACACTGAAGCTTTCTTT. This sequence encodes CASSFYSRDTEAFF. The full variable domain, its missing parts supplied by reference TRBV5-6 and TRBJ1-1, is DAGVTQSPTHLIKTRGQQVTLRCSPKSGHDTVSWYQQALGQGPQFIFQYYEEEERQRGNFPDRFSGHQFPNYSSELNVNALLLGDSALYLCASSFYSRDTEAFFGQGTRLTVV.

In its sample, this clone was seen a few times. The V call is TRBV4-1, the J call TRBJ2-1; D possibly matches TRBD1 or TRBD2 (5 bases each). Germline CDR1 MGHRA, CDR2 YSYEKL. The CDR3 has 16 amino acids. V gave up 2 bases and J gave up 0 bases, with 11 bases separating them. CDR3 sequence reads: CASSQPGRSSYNEQFF. CDR3 in DNA: TGCGCCAGCAGCCAACCGGGACGGTCCTCCTACAATGAGCAGTTCTTC.

The chain couples TRBV30 to TRBJ1-3; a possible D gene is TRBD1 (6 bases). CDR3 size: 15 residues. V was shortened by 0 bases and J by 4 bases, with 13 bases between the two germline ends. CDR1 is GTSNPN, CDR2 SVGIG, per germline (reference sequence). CDR3 amino acids: CAWSVQTGHGNTIYF. CDR3 DNA: TGTGCCTGGAGTGTACAAACAGGGCACGGAAACACCATATATTTT.

The rearrangement links TRBV27 to TRBJ2-7; TRBD1 aligns across 8 bases. This CDR3 contains 15 residues. The germline V gene has CDR1 MNHEY and CDR2 SMNVEV (reference sequence). Trimming cost V 5 bases and J 0 bases; bases outside gene matches: 6. CDR3 loop: CASSLGQGGSYEQYF. The DNA of the CDR3 is TGTGCCAGCAGTCTCGGACAGGGTGGCTCCTACGAGCAGTACTTC.

The rearrangement links TRBV10-3 to TRBJ1-1; 7 positions agree with TRBD1. The CDR3 contains 13 residues. CDR1 and CDR2 (germline): ENHRY, SYGVKD. V lost 10 bases to trimming and J lost 1 base; unmatched junction nucleotides: 6. The chain's CDR3 is CATFAGGNTEAFF. The CDR3 DNA reads TGTGCCACCTTCGCAGGGGGGAACACTGAAGCTTTCTTT.

The genes are TRBV10-2 and TRBJ2-3; D is unclear. V lost 8 bases and J lost 5, with 8 bases in between. In germline, CDR1 is WSHSY, CDR2 SAAADI. The CDR3 has 11 residues. The CDR3 nucleotides read TGCGCCAGCGAAGGGATAGATACGCAGTATTTT. Translating gives CASEGIDTQYF.

This clone was seen a handful of times. The rearrangement links TRBV9 to TRBJ2-3; weak D call: TRBD2 (7 bases). Between the trimmed V and J ends, which lost 4 bases and 2 bases, there was a span of 17 bases. The CDR3 covers 16 residues. Germline V gene lookup returns CDR1 SGDLS and CDR2 YYNGEE. In DNA form, the CDR3 reads TGTGCCAGCAGCCCTAGGGGGGGCCAAGTCACAGATACGCAGTATTTT. Amino acids: CASSPRGGQVTDTQYF.

The rearrangement joins TRBV9 to TRBJ1-2, with no clear D. V was shortened by 0 bases and J by 1 base, with 10 bases between the two germline ends. This CDR3 has 15 amino acids. In germline, CDR1 is SGDLS, CDR2 YYNGEE. The DNA for the CDR3 is TGTGCCAGCAGCGTAGAGTATGGGAGTAACTATGGCTACACCTTC. It codes for CASSVEYGSNYGYTF.

V usage is TRBV6-1 and J usage is TRBJ2-1; TRBD2 is a possible D gene (6 bases). Germline values: CDR1 MNHNS, CDR2 SASEGT. This CDR3 has 15 residues. The V and J ends lost 4 bases and 0 bases respectively, with 10 bases between them. The CDR3 region is CASSVGSPSYNEQFF. The CDR3 DNA reads as TGTGCCAGCAGTGTCGGGAGCCCCTCCTACAATGAGCAGTTCTTC.

The chain carries TRBV28 and TRBJ1-1; 7 bases map to TRBD1. Germline V gene lookup returns CDR1 MDHEN and CDR2 SYDVKM. CDR3 length: 13 residues. With V trimmed by 8 bases and J by 5 bases, 8 bases remained unmatched. CDR3 coding DNA: TGTGCCAGCGCGAATACAGGGGCGACTGAAGCTTTCTTT. Protein product: CASANTGATEAFF.

This clone was detected only once. The V gene is TRBV2, the J gene TRBJ2-2; the match to TRBD1 covers 7 bases. CDR1 SNHLY and CDR2 FYNNEI come from the germline V gene. V lost 5 bases and J lost 5; bases outside the gene matches: 11. CDR3 length: 16 residues. CDR3 coding DNA: TGTGCCAGCAGTAAAGGGTCAGGGGGTCAAACCGGGGAGCTGTTTTTT. Residues: CASSKGSGGQTGELFF.

The chain links TRBV5-1 to TRBJ1-6, with D perhaps TRBD1 (5 bases). The V end was cut by 0 bases, the J end by 2 bases, with 9 bases between. CDR1 and CDR2 from the germline V gene are SGHRS and YFSETQ. The CDR3 runs 16 residues. The CDR3 coding sequence is TGCGCCAGCAGCTTGGCAGGGACGGCCTATAATTCACCCCTCCACTTT. Amino acid sequence: CASSLAGTAYNSPLHF.

The chain employs TRBV5-6 and TRBJ2-3; maybe TRBD1 (6 bases). Trimming cost V 4 bases and J 5 bases, with 14 bases left between them. The CDR3 is 14 amino acids. Germline V lookup: CDR1 SGHDT, CDR2 YYEEEE. The CDR3: CASSPQGGVDTQYF. The CDR3 DNA reads as TGTGCCAGCAGCCCACAGGGTGGGGTAGATACGCAGTATTTT.

This clone was counted a few times. V gene TRBV7-9 combines with J gene TRBJ2-7; the D is unclear. This CDR3 contains 12 residues. V lost 0 bases, J lost 7 bases, and 7 bases lay in between. Germline assignment: CDR1 SEHNR and CDR2 FQNEAQ (reference sequence). The DNA for the CDR3 is TGTGCCAGCAGCTTAGCCACCGGAGAGCAGTACTTC. Translated: CASSLATGEQYF.